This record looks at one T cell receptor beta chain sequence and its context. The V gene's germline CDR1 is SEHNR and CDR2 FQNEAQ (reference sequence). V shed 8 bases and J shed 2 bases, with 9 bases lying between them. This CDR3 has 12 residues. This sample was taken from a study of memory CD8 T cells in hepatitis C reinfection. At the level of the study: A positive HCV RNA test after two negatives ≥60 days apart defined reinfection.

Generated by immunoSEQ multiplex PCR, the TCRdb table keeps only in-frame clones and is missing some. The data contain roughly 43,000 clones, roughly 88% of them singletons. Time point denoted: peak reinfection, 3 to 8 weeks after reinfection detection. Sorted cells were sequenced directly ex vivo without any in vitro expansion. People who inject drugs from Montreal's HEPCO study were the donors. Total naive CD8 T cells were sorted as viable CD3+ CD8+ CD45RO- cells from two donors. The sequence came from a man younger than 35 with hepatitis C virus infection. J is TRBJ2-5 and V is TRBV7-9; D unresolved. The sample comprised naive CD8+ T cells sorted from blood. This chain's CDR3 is CASLQLQETQYF. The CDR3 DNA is TGTGCCAGCCTACAGCTACAAGAGACCCAGTACTTC.